This entry features one T cell receptor beta chain sequence. The CDR3 consists of 17 residues. The V gene end was trimmed by 3 bases and the J gene end by 0 bases; junction bases not matched to a gene: 7. Germline CDR1 is LNHNV and CDR2 is YYDKDF (reference sequence). The method was immunoSEQ multiplex PCR; TCRdb's version includes in-frame clones alone and lacks a portion of them. The sample gives about 53,000 clones, approximately 91% of which show up once; under 0.65% is in the top ten. This sample was included in a study of T cell changes during pregnancy in multiple sclerosis. V gene TRBV15 combines with J gene TRBJ1-1; 10 bases line up with TRBD1. The clonotype comes from a female donor with multiple sclerosis, enrolled in a pregnancy study. Material: CD4+ T cells from peripheral blood mononuclear cells, obtained in the third trimester of pregnancy. The CDR3 region is CATSSRQGAKLNTEAFF. Here the CDR3 DNA reads TGTGCCACCAGCAGTCGACAGGGGGCGAAATTGAACACTGAAGCTTTCTTT.